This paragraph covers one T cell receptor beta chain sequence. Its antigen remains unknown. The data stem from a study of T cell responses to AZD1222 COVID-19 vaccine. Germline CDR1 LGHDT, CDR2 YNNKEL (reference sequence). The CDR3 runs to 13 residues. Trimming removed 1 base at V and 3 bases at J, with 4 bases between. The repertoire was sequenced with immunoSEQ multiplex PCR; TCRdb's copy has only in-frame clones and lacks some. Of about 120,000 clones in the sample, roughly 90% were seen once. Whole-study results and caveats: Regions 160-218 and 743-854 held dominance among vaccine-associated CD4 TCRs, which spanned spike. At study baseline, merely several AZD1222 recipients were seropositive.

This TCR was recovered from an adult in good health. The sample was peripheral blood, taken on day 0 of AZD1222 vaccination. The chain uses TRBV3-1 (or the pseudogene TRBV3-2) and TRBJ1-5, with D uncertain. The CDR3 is CASSQGPNQPQHF. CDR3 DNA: TGTGCCAGCAGCCAAGGGCCCAATCAGCCCCAGCATTTT.